A single T cell receptor (beta chain) is shown here with its context. These data belong to a study of response to subunit inactivated influenza vaccine. The ends lost 3 bases at V and 5 bases at J; junction bases unmatched: 5. The CDR3 runs to 14 residues. In germline, CDR1 is SGHDT, CDR2 YYEEEE. MiXCR, applied by TCRdb to the RT-PCR reads, yields one record per CDR3 protein. The table has 450,000 to 600,000 distinct CDR3 sequences, approximately 7.6% seen once. V and J are TRBV5-6 and TRBJ2-5; 9 bases agree with TRBD2. The sample was PBMCs from blood, taken roughly 24 months after vaccination. The TCR was taken from a man between 50 and 69 years old who received an inactivated influenza vaccine. The CDR3 sequence is CASSSRRGGETQYF. CDR3 bases: TGTGCCAGCAGCTCAAGGCGGGGGGGGGAGACCCAGTACTTC.